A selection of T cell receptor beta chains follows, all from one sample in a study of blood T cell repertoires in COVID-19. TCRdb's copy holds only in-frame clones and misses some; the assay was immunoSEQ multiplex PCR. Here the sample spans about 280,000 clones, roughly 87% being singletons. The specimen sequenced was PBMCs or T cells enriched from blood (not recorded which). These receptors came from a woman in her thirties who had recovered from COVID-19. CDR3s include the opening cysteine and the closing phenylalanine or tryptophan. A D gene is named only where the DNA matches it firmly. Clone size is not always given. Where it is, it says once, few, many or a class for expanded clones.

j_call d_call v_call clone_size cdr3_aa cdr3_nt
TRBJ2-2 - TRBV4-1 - CASSQEKAATDSGELFF TGCGCCAGCAGCCAAGAGAAAGCAGCGACCGACTCCGGGGAGCTGTTTTTT
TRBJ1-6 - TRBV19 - CASRQPTGTYNSPLHF TGTGCCAGTAGGCAACCAACCGGGACTTATAATTCACCCCTCCACTTT
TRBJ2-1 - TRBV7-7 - CASSLGLWNEQFF TGTGCTAGCAGCTTAGGACTATGGAATGAGCAGTTCTTC
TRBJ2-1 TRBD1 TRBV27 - CASTGQGHNEQFF TGTGCCAGCACGGGACAGGGGCACAATGAGCAGTTCTTC
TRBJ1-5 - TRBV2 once CASTGHHSNQPQHF TGTGCCAGCACCGGACATCATAGCAATCAGCCCCAGCATTTT
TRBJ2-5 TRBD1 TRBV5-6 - CASSRDRAPETQYF TGTGCCAGCAGCCGGGACAGGGCGCCGGAGACCCAGTACTTC
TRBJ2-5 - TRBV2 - CASTLRERETQYF TGTGCCAGCACCCTCAGGGAAAGAGAGACCCAGTACTTC
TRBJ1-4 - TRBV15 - CATSRGTGYNEKLFF TGTGCCACCAGCAGAGGTACAGGGTATAATGAAAAACTGTTTTTT
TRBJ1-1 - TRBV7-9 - CASNQDLNTEAFF TGTGCCAGCAATCAGGATCTGAACACTGAAGCTTTCTTT
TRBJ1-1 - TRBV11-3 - CASSLDVWGHESTEAFF TGTGCCAGCAGCTTAGATGTGTGGGGACATGAGAGCACTGAAGCTTTCTTT
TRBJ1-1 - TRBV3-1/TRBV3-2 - CASSQPGGNTEAFF TGTGCCAGCAGCCAACCCGGCGGGAACACTGAAGCTTTCTTT
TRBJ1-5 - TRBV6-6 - CASSKQGNSNQPQHF TGTGCCAGCAGCAAACAGGGAAATAGCAATCAGCCCCAGCATTTT
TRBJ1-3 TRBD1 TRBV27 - CASRGPGGTGNTIYF TGTGCCAGCAGAGGACCAGGGGGCACTGGAAACACCATATATTTT
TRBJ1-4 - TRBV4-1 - CASSHPPDSTNEKLFF TGCGCCAGCAGCCACCCACCGGACAGCACTAATGAAAAACTGTTTTTT
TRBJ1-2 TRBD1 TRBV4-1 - CASSQRQGANYGYTF TGCGCCAGCAGCCAACGGCAGGGGGCTAACTATGGCTACACCTTC
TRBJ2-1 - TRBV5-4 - CASSFWGGQDEQFF TGTGCCAGCAGCTTTTGGGGGGGGCAAGATGAGCAGTTCTTC
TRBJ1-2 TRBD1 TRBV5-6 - CASSPERDRGFGYTF TGTGCCAGCAGCCCGGAGCGGGACAGGGGTTTCGGCTACACCTTC
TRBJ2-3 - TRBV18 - CASSPSEGRADTQYF TGTGCCAGCTCACCAAGCGAGGGTCGGGCAGATACGCAGTATTTT
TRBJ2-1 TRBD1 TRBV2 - CASTSANTGATYNEQFF TGTGCCAGCACCTCAGCAAATACAGGGGCCACCTACAATGAGCAGTTCTTC
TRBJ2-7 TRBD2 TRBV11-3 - CANSLWASGRSGEQYF TGTGCCAATTCTCTATGGGCTAGCGGGAGGTCGGGCGAGCAGTACTTC
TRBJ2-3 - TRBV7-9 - CASSPHGKEGLSTDTQYF TGTGCCAGCAGCCCGCACGGGAAAGAGGGACTGAGCACAGATACGCAGTATTTT
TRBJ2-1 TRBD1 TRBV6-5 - CASRTRTGRFSEQFF TGTGCCAGCAGGACGAGGACAGGGAGGTTCAGCGAGCAGTTCTTC
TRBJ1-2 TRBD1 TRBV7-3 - CASSLTRRDRGFAGYTF TGTGCCAGCAGCTTAACCCGCAGGGACAGGGGGTTTGCTGGCTACACCTTC
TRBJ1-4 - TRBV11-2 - CASSSAHLARNEKLFF TGTGCCAGCAGCTCCGCCCATCTAGCCCGTAATGAAAAACTGTTTTTT
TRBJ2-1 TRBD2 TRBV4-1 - CASSQFQRGRYEQFF TGCGCCAGCAGCCAATTCCAGCGGGGTAGGTATGAGCAGTTCTTC
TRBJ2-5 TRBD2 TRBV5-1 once CASSLALAGPQETQYF TGCGCCAGCAGCTTGGCATTAGCGGGACCCCAAGAGACCCAGTACTTC
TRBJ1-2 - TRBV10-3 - CATAGDASSYTF TGTGCCACTGCAGGGGACGCGTCAAGCTACACCTTC
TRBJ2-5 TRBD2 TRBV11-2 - CASSLVWTSAFQETQYF TGTGCCAGCAGCTTAGTTTGGACTAGCGCCTTCCAAGAGACCCAGTACTTC
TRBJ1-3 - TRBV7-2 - CASSFSGSRNTIYF TGTGCCAGCAGCTTTTCCGGTTCGAGAAACACCATATATTTT
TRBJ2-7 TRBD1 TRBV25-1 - CASSDSGQGKQYF TGTGCCAGCAGTGATTCGGGACAGGGAAAGCAGTACTTC
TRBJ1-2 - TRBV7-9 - CASSFGQSTNYGYTF TGTGCCAGCAGCTTCGGACAGTCGACTAACTATGGCTACACCTTC
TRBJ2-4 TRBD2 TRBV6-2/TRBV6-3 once CASSYPRTSGRHIQYF TGTGCCAGCAGTTACCCGAGGACTAGCGGGAGGCACATTCAGTACTTC
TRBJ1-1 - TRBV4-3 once CASSQEGHGTEAFF TGCGCCAGCAGCCAAGAAGGACATGGGACTGAAGCTTTCTTT
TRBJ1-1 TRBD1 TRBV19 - CASSIRGQGNTEAFF TGTGCCAGTAGTATCAGGGGACAGGGGAACACTGAAGCTTTCTTT
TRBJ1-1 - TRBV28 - CASSLRGGPEAFF TGTGCCAGCAGTTTACGCGGGGGACCCGAAGCTTTCTTT
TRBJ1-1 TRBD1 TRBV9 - CASSAGQGNTEAFF TGTGCCAGCAGCGCGGGACAGGGGAACACTGAAGCTTTCTTT
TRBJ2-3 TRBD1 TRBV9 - CASNDRGQDTQYF TGTGCCAGCAACGACAGGGGGCAAGATACGCAGTATTTT
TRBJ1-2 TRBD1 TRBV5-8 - CASSRTGGYGYTF TGTGCCAGCAGCCGGACAGGGGGCTATGGCTACACCTTC
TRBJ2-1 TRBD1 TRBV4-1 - CASSTGVREQFF TGCGCCAGCAGTACAGGGGTCCGGGAGCAGTTCTTC
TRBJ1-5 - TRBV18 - CASSPNTGGDQPQHF TGTGCCAGCTCACCCAATACTGGGGGCGATCAGCCCCAGCATTTT
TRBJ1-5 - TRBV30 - CAWSPPGGSNQPQHF TGTGCCTGGAGTCCTCCGGGGGGAAGCAATCAGCCCCAGCATTTT
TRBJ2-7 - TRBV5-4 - CASSSQGYEQYF TGTGCCAGCAGCTCTCAGGGATACGAGCAGTACTTC
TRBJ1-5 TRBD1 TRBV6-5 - CASSYTPGGQPQHF TGTGCCAGCAGTTACACCCCAGGGGGTCAGCCCCAGCATTTT
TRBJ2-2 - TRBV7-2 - CASSFRTSYTGELFF TGTGCCAGCAGCTTTCGAACTAGCTACACCGGGGAGCTGTTTTTT
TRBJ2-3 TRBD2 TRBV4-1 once CASSQVLAGSDTQYF TGCGCCAGCAGCCAAGTACTAGCGGGCTCAGATACGCAGTATTTT